The 12 T cell receptor beta chains in this list originate from one sample, sequenced in a study of a mutant IDH1 vaccine in newly diagnosed glioma. Stated time point: baseline, week 1 (first vaccination visit). This sample's treatment: pre-vaccination baseline after standard-of-care therapy. Produced via immunoSEQ multiplex PCR; TCRdb's table is partial and in-frame only. Among about 51,000 clones listed, more than 60% were seen once. The starting material was PBMCs, obtained from a glioma patient treated with radiotherapy, temozolomide or both. The receptors here all came from a woman aged 40 to 50 with glioma.

V is TRBV11-3 and J is TRBJ1-1; tentatively, D is TRBD1 (5 bases). The CDR3 runs 13 residues. Germline V gene sequence: CDR1 SGHNT, CDR2 YENEEA. V was pared by 4 bases and J by 8 bases, with 14 bases between. CDR3 DNA: TGTGCCAGCAGCTCTCGGGGCGGGGCGGAAGCTTTCTTT. Protein sequence: CASSSRGGAEAFF.

This chain uses TRBV2 with TRBJ2-7; 8 positions match TRBD2. Per germline, CDR1 SNHLY and CDR2 FYNNEI. The CDR3 consists of 14 residues. The V and J ends lost 5 bases and 0 bases, in that order; junction bases with no gene match: 3. The CDR3 DNA sequence: TGTGCCAGCAGTCCTAGCGGGTTCTCCTACGAGCAGTACTTC. Protein sequence: CASSPSGFSYEQYF.

This clone was observed a single time. The CDR3 coding sequence is TGTGCCAGCAGCCCCAGGACCTTTAATTCACCCCTCCACTTT. Translating gives CASSPRTFNSPLHF. This chain uses TRBV7-8 with TRBJ1-6; the D is unclear. The V end was cut by 5 bases, the J end by 6 bases, with 11 bases between. CDR3 length: 14 amino acids. CDR1 and CDR2 (germline): SGHVS, FQNEAQ.

The chain couples TRBV4-3 to TRBJ2-7; D gene unclear. The CDR3 runs 13 residues. V was cut by 0 bases and J by 3 bases, with 6 bases left in between. Per the germline V gene, CDR1 is LGHNA and CDR2 is YSLEER. CDR3 sequence: CASSQEANYEQYF. As DNA, the CDR3 is TGCGCCAGCAGCCAAGAGGCCAACTACGAGCAGTACTTC.

This sequence joins TRBV5-4 and TRBJ1-2, with 10 bases matching TRBD1. CDR3 length: 15 amino acids. CDR1 and CDR2 (germline): SGHNT, YYREEE (reference sequence). V lost 4 bases to trimming and J lost 4 bases; unmatched junction nucleotides: 7. CDR3 amino acids: CASSTPTGGTYGYTF. The DNA for the CDR3 is TGTGCCAGCAGCACCCCGACAGGGGGCACCTATGGCTACACCTTC.

The sample holds a few counts of this clone. This chain uses TRBV19 with TRBJ2-7; weak D call: TRBD1 (6 bases). This CDR3 has 13 amino acids. Trimming took 5 bases from V and 6 from J, leaving 14 bases between them. Germline V gene sequence: CDR1 LNHDA, CDR2 SQIVND (reference sequence). The CDR3 DNA sequence: TGTGCCAGTAGTGCTCAGGGGCCGGCCGAGCAGTACTTC. Translation gives CASSAQGPAEQYF.

This clone is a singleton in its sample. The chain employs TRBV11-2 and TRBJ1-1; possibly TRBD1 for D (5 bases). With 1 base removed from V and 1 base from J, the gap between germline ends came to 10 bases. From germline, CDR1 is SGHAT and CDR2 FQNNGV. This CDR3 comprises 15 residues. The CDR3 DNA reads as TGTGCCAGCAGCTTAGGCCCGACAGAGAACACTGAAGCTTTCTTT. It encodes CASSLGPTENTEAFF.

This chain links TRBV19 with TRBJ2-5; tentatively, D is TRBD2 (6 bases). V dropped 5 bases and J dropped 1 base, with 8 bases sitting between them. Germline V gene lookup returns CDR1 LNHDA and CDR2 SQIVND (reference sequence). The CDR3 covers 13 residues. As DNA, the CDR3 is TGTGCCAGTAGTTTGGGACTCCAAGAGACCCAGTACTTC. It codes for CASSLGLQETQYF.

The V gene is TRBV15, the J gene TRBJ1-1; D possibly corresponds to TRBD1 (5 bases). Per the germline V gene, CDR1 is LNHNV and CDR2 is YYDKDF (reference sequence). The CDR3 totals 13 residues. Trimming removed 0 bases at V and 6 bases at J, with 8 bases between. Here the CDR3 reads CATSRDGGSEAFF. The CDR3 nucleotides are TGTGCCACCAGCAGAGATGGGGGGTCTGAAGCTTTCTTT.

V is TRBV14 and J is TRBJ2-2; D remains ambiguous. V was pared by 0 bases and J by 3 bases, with 17 bases between. The CDR3 length is 18 residues. The germline V gene encodes CDR1 SGHDN and CDR2 FVKESK. The CDR3 loop is CASSQDKQGLRDTGELFF. Here the CDR3 DNA reads TGTGCCAGCAGCCAAGATAAACAAGGTCTAAGGGACACCGGGGAGCTGTTTTTT.

V usage is TRBV7-9 and J usage is TRBJ1-1, with D possibly matching TRBD1 (5 bases). Germline V gene sequence: CDR1 SEHNR, CDR2 FQNEAQ (reference sequence). V was trimmed by 6 bases and J by 4 bases, leaving 12 bases between them. The CDR3 has 13 amino acids. The CDR3 loop is CASSLGDGTEAFF. The CDR3 DNA is TGTGCCAGCAGTCTAGGGGATGGCACTGAAGCTTTCTTT.

Concerning this clone itself: A much larger clone sits a single nucleotide away, making a read error possible. The rearrangement uses TRBV19 and TRBJ1-1, with a tentative D call TRBD1 (6 bases). CDR3 length: 13 amino acids. Per the germline V gene, CDR1 is LNHDA and CDR2 is SQIVND (reference sequence). The chain's CDR3 is CAGSVQGNTEAFF. CDR3 DNA sequence: TGTGCCGGTAGTGTACAGGGAAACACTGAAGCTTTCTTT.